These 14 T cell receptor beta chains came from one sample sequenced in a study of patients and donors after allogeneic stem cell transplantation (dated by TCRdb to 2018 to 2020). The library relied on RT-PCR. Sequenced using a NextSeq 550. TCRdb passed the public sequencing reads through fastp at Q25 and MiXCR, retaining productive beta sequences. Each CDR3 protein appears once, grouped with its most common genes and DNA. The sample table holds 920,000 or so distinct CDR3 sequences, of which more than 15% were seen once. Of the sample, 6% is held by the ten largest clones. Source material: blood, either unsorted or a sorted T cell fraction (not recorded which). The receptor source for this set is a human donor who was either an allogeneic HSCT recipient or a stem cell or donor lymphocyte infusion donor (not recorded which). It is not recorded whose cells these are; they may come from a transplant donor.

The chain links TRBV4-3 to TRBJ2-1, with D unclear. V lost 1 base to trimming and J lost 7 bases, with 14 bases between them. The CDR3 has 15 amino acids. Germline values: CDR1 LGHNA, CDR2 YSLEER. The CDR3, as DNA: TGCGCCAGCAGCCAAGGGGCAGGCGGCACGAATGAGCAGTTCTTC. Amino acids: CASSQGAGGTNEQFF.

The V gene is TRBV5-1, the J gene TRBJ2-7; D possibly corresponds to TRBD2 (7 bases). The CDR3 runs to 13 residues. The ends were cut back, 7 bases at V and 8 bases at J, with 19 bases in the middle. In germline, CDR1 is SGHRS, CDR2 YFSETQ. The CDR3 DNA is TGCGCCAGCGCCTCGGGGGGCGCGATGAAGCAGTACTTC. It codes for CASASGGAMKQYF.

The J gene is TRBJ2-5, the V gene TRBV5-1; D remains ambiguous. This CDR3 has 14 amino acids. From germline, CDR1 is SGHRS and CDR2 YFSETQ. V was cut by 0 bases and J by 2 bases, with 8 bases left in between. This CDR3 is CASSLVAPQETQYF. In DNA, the CDR3 is TGCGCCAGCAGCTTGGTAGCTCCTCAAGAGACCCAGTACTTC. Variable domain in full (rest from reference TRBV5-1 and TRBJ2-5): KAGVTQTPRYLIKTRGQQVTLSCSPISGHRSVSWYQQTPGQGLQFLFEYFSETQRNKGNFPGRFSGRQFSNSRSEMNVSTLELGDSALYLCASSLVAPQETQYFGPGTRLLVL.

The chain joins TRBV12-3 or TRBV12-4 to TRBJ1-6; 11 nucleotides match TRBD1. The CDR3 runs to 18 residues. V lost 4 bases, J lost 9 bases, and 14 bases stayed unmatched. CDR3 nucleotides: TGTGCCAGCAGTTCTAGGACAGGGGGCAGGCGGAGGAGTTCACCCCTCCACTTT. Translated, it gives CASSSRTGGRRRSSPLHF.

This chain joins TRBV12-3 or TRBV12-4 and TRBJ2-7; TRBD1 might be the D (7 bases). Trimming removed 4 bases at V and 3 bases at J, with 13 bases between. CDR3 length equals 14 residues. The CDR3 loop reads CASSWRGHRYEQYF. CDR3 bases: TGTGCCAGCAGTTGGAGGGGGCACCGCTACGAGCAGTACTTC.

This clonotype was counted between two and nine times. V is TRBV12-3 or TRBV12-4 and J is TRBJ1-2; TRBD1 matches at 7 bases. CDR3 size: 14 residues. V trimming: 5 bases; J trimming: 2 bases; junction bases outside the gene matches: 5. The CDR3 loop reads CASSVRDSNYGYTF. The CDR3 DNA is TGTGCCAGCAGTGTTCGGGACAGCAACTATGGCTACACCTTC.

The chain joins TRBV6-2 or TRBV6-3 to TRBJ2-2; D may be TRBD1 or TRBD2 (6 bases each). This CDR3 is 16 amino acids long. The V and J ends lost 0 bases and 4 bases respectively, with 12 bases between them. The germline CDR1 and CDR2 sequences are MNHEY and SVGEGT. As DNA, the CDR3 is TGTGCCAGCAGTTACTCCCCTCGGGGGCCCACCGGGGAGCTGTTTTTT. Protein sequence: CASSYSPRGPTGELFF.

This clonotype was recorded a few times. The chain couples TRBV12-3 or TRBV12-4 to TRBJ1-5; tentative D call: TRBD1 (5 bases). V shed 5 bases and J shed 2 bases, with 16 bases lying between them. The CDR3 has 16 residues. The CDR3 loop reads CASSGGGPTGNQPQHF. CDR3 nucleotides: TGTGCCAGCAGTGGGGGGGGTCCCACGGGCAATCAGCCCCAGCATTTT.

V and J are TRBV11-2 and TRBJ1-1; a weak D match, TRBD1 (6 bases). The CDR3 length is 14 residues. Trimming cost V 5 bases and J 6 bases, with 16 bases left between them. Germline V gene data show CDR1 as SGHAT and CDR2 as FQNNGV. The DNA of the CDR3 is TGTGCCAGCAGCCGAAGGACAGACTCACCTGAAGCTTTCTTT. It is translated as CASSRRTDSPEAFF.

The chain is built from TRBV7-9 and TRBJ1-1; D is undetermined. Germline assignment: CDR1 SEHNR and CDR2 FQNEAQ (reference sequence). The CDR3 has 16 amino acids. The ends were cut back, 5 bases at V and 5 bases at J, with 21 bases in the middle. The CDR3: CASSPLWRALRTEAFF. DNA of the CDR3: TGTGCCAGCAGCCCCCTGTGGAGGGCATTAAGGACTGAAGCTTTCTTT. The full variable domain, with the rest looked up from reference TRBV7-9 and TRBJ1-1, is DTGVSQNPRHKITKRGQNVTFRCDPISEHNRLYWYRQTLGQGPEFLTYFQNEAQLEKSRLLSDRFSAERPKGSFSTLEIQRTEQGDSAMYLCASSPLWRALRTEAFFGQGTRLTVV.

The table lists this clonotype with a few counts. The chain couples TRBV10-3 to TRBJ2-1; possibly TRBD2 for D (5 bases). The germline V gene encodes CDR1 ENHRY and CDR2 SYGVKD. The CDR3 spans 14 residues. V lost 3 bases and J lost 4, with 10 bases in between. CDR3 sequence reads: CAISDSGQYNEQFF. In DNA form, the CDR3 reads TGTGCCATCAGTGACAGCGGCCAGTACAATGAGCAGTTCTTC.

The V gene is TRBV12-3 or TRBV12-4, the J gene TRBJ1-5; no clear D gene. This CDR3 has 17 amino acids. V was shortened by 6 bases and J by 0 bases, with 18 bases between the two germline ends. DNA of the CDR3: TGTGCCAGCAGCCTAACGGGTCCACCTTATAGCAATCAGCCCCAGCATTTT. Protein: CASSLTGPPYSNQPQHF.

In its sample, this clonotype was seen a few times. The J gene is TRBJ2-7, the V gene TRBV24-1, with D tentatively TRBD1 or TRBD2 (5 bases each). The germline CDR1 and CDR2 sequences are KGHDR and SFDVKD. This CDR3 region has 11 residues. V gave up 6 bases and J gave up 6 bases, with 8 bases separating them. This CDR3 is CATSSGAEQYF. As DNA, the CDR3 is TGTGCCACCAGTTCCGGGGCCGAGCAGTACTTC.

This rearrangement joins TRBV5-6 to TRBJ1-1; D is uncertain. Germline CDR1 and CDR2: SGHDT and YYEEEE. The CDR3 length is 14 residues. Trimming removed 4 bases from V and 1 base from J, with 11 bases in between. For the CDR3, the DNA is TGTGCCAGCAGCCCTAGACGGAAGAACACTGAAGCTTTCTTT. Translated, it gives CASSPRRKNTEAFF. Drawing the rest from reference TRBV5-6 and TRBJ1-1, the complete variable domain is DAGVTQSPTHLIKTRGQQVTLRCSPKSGHDTVSWYQQALGQGPQFIFQYYEEEERQRGNFPDRFSGHQFPNYSSELNVNALLLGDSALYLCASSPRRKNTEAFFGQGTRLTVV.